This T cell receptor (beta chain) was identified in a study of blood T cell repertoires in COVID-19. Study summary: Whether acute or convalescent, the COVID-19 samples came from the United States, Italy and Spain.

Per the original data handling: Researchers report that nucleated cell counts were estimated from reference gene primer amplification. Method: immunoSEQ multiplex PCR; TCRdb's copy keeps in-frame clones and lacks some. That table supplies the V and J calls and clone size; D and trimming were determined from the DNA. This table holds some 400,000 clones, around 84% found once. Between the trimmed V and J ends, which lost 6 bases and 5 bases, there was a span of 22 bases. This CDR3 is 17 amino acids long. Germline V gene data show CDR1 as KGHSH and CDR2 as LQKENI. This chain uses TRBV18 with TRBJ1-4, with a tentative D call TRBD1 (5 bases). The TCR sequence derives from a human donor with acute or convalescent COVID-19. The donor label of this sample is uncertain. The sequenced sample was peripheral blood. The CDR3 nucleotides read TGTGCCAGCTCGCACCAAGGAGGGGCAGGCTTAAATGAAAAACTGTTTTTT. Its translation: CASSHQGGAGLNEKLFF.